This T cell receptor (beta chain) was obtained from a study of cytomegalovirus exposure and HLA in healthy donors. The V gene lost 6 bases and the J gene lost 0 bases, with 13 bases spanning the gap. The CDR3 is 15 residues long. PCR amplification relied on 60 Vbeta primers (plus 13 Jbeta primers). TCRdb's copy holds only in-frame clones and misses some; the assay was immunoSEQ multiplex PCR. The table lists approximately 240,000 clones, roughly 82% of them singletons. The source of this sequence is a woman aged 40 to 49 in good health and CMV-seropositive. The rearrangement joins TRBV6-7 to TRBJ2-3; TRBD1 might be the D (5 bases). TRBV6-7 is an ORF; its function is uncertain. Source material: PBMCs. This CDR3 reads CASRTPRQSTDTQYF. The CDR3 DNA reads as TGTGCCAGCAGGACGCCCAGACAGAGCACAGATACGCAGTATTTT.